The 25 T cell receptor beta chains presented below share a single source sample, sequenced in a study of regulatory dendritic cells for organ transplantation. Only in-frame clones appear in the TCRdb table, and some are missing; sequencing was by immunoSEQ multiplex PCR. The table lists 25,000 to 30,000 clones, roughly 79% of them singletons. Sequencing was performed on memory CD4+ T cells from blood. Subset indicated: CD45RO+ memory T cells. Every receptor here comes from a human donor in good health.

J is TRBJ2-7 and V is TRBV7-9; 7 bases line up with TRBD1. CDR3 size: 14 residues. The V gene end was trimmed by 2 bases and the J gene end by 0 bases; junction bases not matched to a gene: 1. Germline V lookup: CDR1 SEHNR, CDR2 FQNEAQ (reference sequence). For the CDR3, the DNA is TGTGCCAGCAGCTTACAGGGGGTCTCCTACGAGCAGTACTTC. Its translation is CASSLQGVSYEQYF.

The rearrangement joins TRBV6-6 to TRBJ1-3, with 8 positions matching TRBD1. CDR3 size: 14 residues. V lost 6 bases, J lost 7 bases, and 8 bases stayed unmatched. CDR1 is MNHNY, CDR2 SVGAGI, per germline (reference sequence). The CDR3 nucleotides are TGTGCCAGCAGACCCGATCAGGGGGCGAACACCATATATTTT. This translates into CASRPDQGANTIYF.

This clone came up a few times. V usage is TRBV6-6 and J usage is TRBJ1-1; TRBD1 agrees at 7 bases. V gave up 8 bases and J gave up 5 bases; unmatched junction bases: 8. This CDR3 has 13 amino acids. Germline V gene sequence: CDR1 MNHNY, CDR2 SVGAGI (reference sequence). This CDR3 is CASHGQVHTEAFF. The CDR3 DNA follows: TGTGCCAGCCATGGACAGGTTCATACTGAAGCTTTCTTT.

The rearrangement links TRBV6-6 to TRBJ2-7, with 10 bases matching TRBD1. The CDR3 contains 15 residues. After removal of 4 bases from V and 5 bases from J, the junction contained 8 bases not matched to a gene. In germline, CDR1 is MNHNY, CDR2 SVGAGI (reference sequence). The CDR3 nucleotides read TGTGCCAGCAGTTCGCGACAGGGGGCGGGCAACGAGCAGTACTTC. This translates into CASSSRQGAGNEQYF.

The chain joins TRBV10-2 to TRBJ2-7; the match to TRBD2 covers 12 bases. Germline V gene sequence: CDR1 WSHSY, CDR2 SAAADI. The CDR3 runs 17 residues. The trim removed 6 bases at V and 6 bases at J, leaving 15 bases unmatched. The CDR3 DNA reads TGCGCCAGCAGCGCGCCTAGCGGGGGGGCGTCCCGGCCCGAGCAGTACTTC. Translation: CASSAPSGGASRPEQYF.

This clone was found once. This sequence joins TRBV7-6 and TRBJ2-3; TRBD1 matches at 8 bases. Germline V gives CDR1 SGHVS, CDR2 FNYEAQ. The V segment lost 3 bases and the J segment 8 bases; nucleotides outside the gene matches: 4. The CDR3 contains 13 residues. The CDR3 DNA follows: TGTGCCAGCAGCTTCCGACAGGGGAGTACGCAGTATTTT. Amino acid sequence: CASSFRQGSTQYF.

The V call is TRBV11-2, the J call TRBJ2-7, with 10 bases fitting TRBD2. Germline-derived CDR1 and CDR2 are SGHAT and FQNNGV. The junction had 14 bases not matched to a gene; V was cut back by 5 bases and J by 4 bases. The CDR3 is 17 amino acids. CDR3 in amino acids: CASSLPSSGGLSYEQYF. The CDR3, as DNA: TGTGCCAGCAGCCTTCCCAGTAGCGGGGGGCTGAGTTACGAGCAGTACTTC.

This chain uses TRBV11-1 with TRBJ2-1, with D possibly called TRBD1 or TRBD2 (5 bases each). The germline V and J ends were trimmed by 1 base and 8 bases, with 18 bases remaining between them. The CDR3 extends over 16 amino acids. Germline V gives CDR1 SGHAT, CDR2 FQDESV (reference sequence). CDR3 bases: TGTGCCAGCAGCTTAGGACCCCTAGTGGGGGTGTATGAGCAGTTCTTC. Translation: CASSLGPLVGVYEQFF.

This clone has just one count. V and J are TRBV2 and TRBJ2-1; TRBD2 matches at 12 bases. Germline V gene data show CDR1 as SNHLY and CDR2 as FYNNEI. V dropped 6 bases and J dropped 7; count of bases not matched to a gene: 10. CDR3 length: 16 amino acids. CDR3 region: CASRSSSGRAVNEQFF. The CDR3 nucleotides are TGTGCCAGCAGATCCTCTAGCGGGAGGGCCGTGAATGAGCAGTTCTTC.

V usage is TRBV28 and J usage is TRBJ1-4, with D unclear. Trimming cost V 3 bases and J 4 bases, with 9 bases left between them. This CDR3 is 14 amino acids long. From germline, CDR1 is MDHEN and CDR2 SYDVKM. The CDR3 loop is CASSFSGVNEKLFF. The CDR3, as DNA: TGTGCCAGCAGTTTCTCCGGAGTTAATGAAAAACTGTTTTTT.

The chain links TRBV15 to TRBJ2-3; possibly TRBD2 for D (5 bases). V lost 8 bases to trimming and J lost 2 bases, with 14 bases between them. CDR1 and CDR2 from the germline V gene are LNHNV and YYDKDF (reference sequence). This CDR3 spans 14 amino acids. CDR3 sequence (DNA): TGTGCCACCGCAAGGACTGGTCTCACAGATACGCAGTATTTT. Translation gives CATARTGLTDTQYF. Using reference TRBV15 and TRBJ2-3 for the parts outside the CDR3, the full variable domain is DAMVIQNPRYQVTQFGKPVTLSCSQTLNHNVMYWYQQKSSQAPKLLFHYYDKDFNNEADTPDNFQSRRPNTSFCFLDIRSPGLGDTAMYLCATARTGLTDTQYFGPGTRLTVL.

The genes are TRBV19 and TRBJ2-3; D is perhaps TRBD1 (6 bases). Trimming stripped 6 bases from V and 0 bases from J, with 10 bases between. CDR1 and CDR2 from the germline V gene are LNHDA and SQIVND (reference sequence). This CDR3 region has 14 residues. The CDR3 spells CASSAGASTDTQYF. The CDR3 region has the DNA TGTGCCAGTAGCGCAGGGGCGAGCACAGATACGCAGTATTTT.

The chain has TRBV6-1 and TRBJ2-5, with D possibly being TRBD1 or TRBD2 (6 bases each). CDR1 MNHNS and CDR2 SASEGT come from the germline V gene. This CDR3 has 15 residues. With 6 bases removed from V and 4 bases from J, the gap between germline ends came to 18 bases. The DNA of the CDR3 is TGTGCCAGCAGAGTTAGTAGGGGGGCTATAGAGACCCAGTACTTC. Translation: CASRVSRGAIETQYF.

This chain links TRBV7-2 with TRBJ2-5, with TRBD1 matching 12 bases. CDR3 size: 15 residues. Trimming took 3 bases from V and 5 from J; bases not matched to a gene: 4. Looked up from germline, CDR1 is SGHTA and CDR2 is FQGNSA. The CDR3 bases are TGTGCCAGCAGCTTGGGGACAGGGGGCCCGGAGACCCAGTACTTC. This codes for CASSLGTGGPETQYF.

The chain uses TRBV11-2 and TRBJ2-1; D may match TRBD1 or TRBD2 (6 bases each). This CDR3 is built from 16 residues. Between the trimmed V and J ends, which lost 0 bases and 0 bases, there was a span of 9 bases. Germline CDR1 SGHAT, CDR2 FQNNGV. The CDR3 protein is CASSLEGGHSYNEQFF. CDR3 bases: TGTGCCAGCAGCTTAGAAGGGGGGCACTCCTACAATGAGCAGTTCTTC.

The chain is built from TRBV11-2 and TRBJ1-6; 7 positions agree with TRBD1. V gave up 0 bases and J gave up 15 bases; unmatched junction bases: 8. Germline lookup yields CDR1 SGHAT and CDR2 FQNNGV. The CDR3 is 14 amino acids. In DNA form, the CDR3 reads TGTGCCAGCAGCTTAGACAGGGGGAGGTATCGCCTCCACTTT. As protein: CASSLDRGRYRLHF.

This clone has a single count. The gene calls are TRBV5-4 and TRBJ2-7, with 10 bases identical to TRBD2. V lost 0 bases and J lost 3; bases outside the gene matches: 6. Germline-derived CDR1 and CDR2 are SGHNT and YYREEE (reference sequence). The CDR3 runs 16 residues. CDR3 coding DNA: TGTGCCAGCAGCTTGGGGTCTAGCGGGGGACTCTACGAGCAGTACTTC. The encoded protein is CASSLGSSGGLYEQYF. Together with reference TRBV5-4 and TRBJ2-7, the CDR3 gives the full variable domain: ETGVTQSPTHLIKTRGQQVTLRCSSQSGHNTVSWYQQALGQGPQFIFQYYREEENGRGNFPPRFSGLQFPNYSSELNVNALELDDSALYLCASSLGSSGGLYEQYFGPGTRLTVT.

The rearrangement joins TRBV2 to TRBJ1-1; D call uncertain. The V and J ends lost 6 bases and 7 bases respectively, with 9 bases between them. CDR3 size: 11 residues. Germline loops: CDR1 SNHLY, CDR2 FYNNEI. CDR3 nucleotide sequence: TGTGCCAGCAGGGACTTCTTTGAAGCTTTCTTT. Protein product: CASRDFFEAFF.

The chain employs TRBV28 and TRBJ1-1; D unclear. Trimming cost V 6 bases and J 11 bases, with 13 bases left between them. This CDR3 is built from 11 residues. Germline CDR1 is MDHEN and CDR2 is SYDVKM. The CDR3 nucleotides are TGTGCCAGCAGCCCTAACCAGAACGCTTTCTTT. Translation gives CASSPNQNAFF.

The V and J genes are TRBV6-5 and TRBJ2-2; possibly TRBD1 or TRBD2 for D (5 bases each). Trimming left V 0 bases short and J 7 bases short, with 12 bases between. Germline V gene data show CDR1 as MNHEY and CDR2 as SVGAGI. This CDR3 is built from 15 residues. The CDR3 DNA sequence: TGTGCCAGCAGTTACTCATGGGACGGCTACGGGGAGCTGTTTTTT. It translates to CASSYSWDGYGELFF.

This chain connects TRBV20-1 to TRBJ1-1; D remains unclear. V was clipped by 4 bases and J by 5 bases, with 8 bases between them. Germline lookup yields CDR1 DFQATT and CDR2 SNEGSKA (reference sequence). The CDR3 is 11 amino acids. The CDR3 DNA reads as TGCAGTGCTACCAAGAGGACTGAAGCTTTCTTT. This translates into CSATKRTEAFF.

The chain links TRBV11-2 to TRBJ1-1, with D tentatively TRBD1 (6 bases). The V gene lost 5 bases and the J gene lost 5 bases, with 15 bases spanning the gap. The CDR3 sequence is 14 residues long. The germline V gene has CDR1 SGHAT and CDR2 FQNNGV. The CDR3 region is CASSPFQRGTEAFF. The DNA for the CDR3 is TGTGCCAGCAGCCCCTTTCAGAGGGGGACTGAAGCTTTCTTT.

In its sample, this clone was seen once. This rearrangement joins TRBV6-1 to TRBJ1-4; D is undetermined. The CDR3 sequence is 13 residues long. V lost 4 bases and J 8 bases, leaving 11 bases between the germline ends. Germline V CDR1 and CDR2: MNHNS, SASEGT. CDR3 nucleotide sequence: TGTGCCAGCAGTGCGCGTCCGGGGGAAAAACTGTTTTTT. Its translation: CASSARPGEKLFF.

CDR3 region: CASSPSPPVSVGNTIYF. CDR3 nucleotide sequence: TGTGCCAGCTCACCATCGCCTCCCGTATCGGTTGGAAACACCATATATTTT. The V call is TRBV18, the J call TRBJ1-3; D unresolved. This CDR3 has 17 residues. Deletions cut 2 bases from V and 3 bases from J, with 17 bases between. Germline values: CDR1 KGHSH, CDR2 LQKENI.

The gene calls are TRBV19 and TRBJ1-2; no reliable D call. This CDR3 spans 14 amino acids. The V and J ends lost 7 bases and 0 bases respectively, with 12 bases between them. CDR1 is LNHDA, CDR2 SQIVND, per germline (reference sequence). The CDR3 DNA follows: TGTGCCAGTAAACACCCGGTTTCTAACTATGGCTACACCTTC. This codes for CASKHPVSNYGYTF.